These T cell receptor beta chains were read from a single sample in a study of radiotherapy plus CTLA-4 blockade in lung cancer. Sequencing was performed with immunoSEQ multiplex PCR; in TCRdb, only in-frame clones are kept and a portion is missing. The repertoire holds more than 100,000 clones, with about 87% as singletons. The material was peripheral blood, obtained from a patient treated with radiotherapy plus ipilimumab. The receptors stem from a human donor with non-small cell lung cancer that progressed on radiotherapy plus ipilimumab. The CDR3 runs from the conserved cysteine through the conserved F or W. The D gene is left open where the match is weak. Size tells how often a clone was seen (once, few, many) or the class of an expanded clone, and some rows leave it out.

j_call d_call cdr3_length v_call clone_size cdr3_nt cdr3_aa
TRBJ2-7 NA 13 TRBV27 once TGTGCCAGCAGTTTGTCGCGGACCTACGAGCAGTACTTC CASSLSRTYEQYF
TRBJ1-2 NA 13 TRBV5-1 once TGCGCCAGCAGCGCCGGGGAAGGGGGTGGCTACACCTTC CASSAGEGGGYTF
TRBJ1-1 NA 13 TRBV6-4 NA TGTGCCACCCGGAGGGGTTTGAACACTGAAGCTTTCTTT CATRRGLNTEAFF
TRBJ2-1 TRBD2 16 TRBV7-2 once TGTGCCAGCAGCCCCGGACTAGCGGCCCCCTACAATGAGCAGTTCTTC CASSPGLAAPYNEQFF
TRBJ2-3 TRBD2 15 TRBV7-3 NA TGTGCCAGCAGCTTAAACGCGGGAGGGGTTGATACGCAGTATTTT CASSLNAGGVDTQYF
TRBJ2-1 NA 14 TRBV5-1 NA TGCGCCAGCAGCTTGGGCCGTGAGCTGCCTGAGCAGTTCTTC CASSLGRELPEQFF
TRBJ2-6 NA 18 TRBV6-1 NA TGTGCCAGCAGTGGCCGGACGGGGGGCGCACCAGGGGCCAACGTCCTGACTTTC CASSGRTGGAPGANVLTF
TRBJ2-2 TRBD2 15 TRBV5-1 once TGCGCCAGCAGCCCAACTAGCGGGTTCCCCGGGGAGCTGTTTTTT CASSPTSGFPGELFF
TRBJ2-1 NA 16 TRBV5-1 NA TGCGCCAGCAGCGCGGACGGGCGGAGCTCCTACAATGAGCAGTTCTTC CASSADGRSSYNEQFF
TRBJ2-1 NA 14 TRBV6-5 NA TGTGCCAGCAGTGAGACCACCAGGGTTGCCGAGCAGTTCTTC CASSETTRVAEQFF
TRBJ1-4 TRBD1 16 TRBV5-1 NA TGCGCCAGCAGCTTGCGCCCCGGGACAGCTAATGAAAAACTGTTTTTT CASSLRPGTANEKLFF
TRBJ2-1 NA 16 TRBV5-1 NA TGCGCCAGCAGCTTGGAGGTCCCCATTAGAGGCTCTGAGCAGTTCTTC CASSLEVPIRGSEQFF
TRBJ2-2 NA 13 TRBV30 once TGTGCCTGGAGTCCCCGCCCGGCCGGGGAGCTGTTTTTT CAWSPRPAGELFF
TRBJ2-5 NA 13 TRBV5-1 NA TGCGCCAGCAGCTTGGAGGGTGGGAAGACCCAGTACTTC CASSLEGGKTQYF
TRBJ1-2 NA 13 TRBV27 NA TGTGCCAGCAGTCTACAGGGCAACTATGGCTACACCTTC CASSLQGNYGYTF
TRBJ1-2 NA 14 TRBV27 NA TGTGCCAGTAAGACGGGACGGGGTTCCTATGGCTACACCTTC CASKTGRGSYGYTF
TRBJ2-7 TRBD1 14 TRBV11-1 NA TGTGCCAGCAGTAAACAGGGGGCTCTTTACGAGCAGTACTTC CASSKQGALYEQYF
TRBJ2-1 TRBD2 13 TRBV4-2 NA TGTGCCAGCAGCCGGGGACTATACAATGAGCAGTTCTTC CASSRGLYNEQFF
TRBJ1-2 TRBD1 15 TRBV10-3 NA TGTGCCATCAGTGAGTCGAGGGGACAGGGCTACGGCTACACCTTC CAISESRGQGYGYTF
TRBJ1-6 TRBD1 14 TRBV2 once TGTGCCAGCAGTGCCGGGACAGGGGGCTCACCCCTCCACTTT CASSAGTGGSPLHF
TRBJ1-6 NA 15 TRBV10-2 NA TGCGCCAGCAGTGAGGGTGGCGGTCGGGCGTCACCCCTCCACTTT CASSEGGGRASPLHF
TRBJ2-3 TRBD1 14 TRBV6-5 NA TGTGCCAGCAGTCAGACAGGGGTCGGTGGGCCGCAGTATTTT CASSQTGVGGPQYF
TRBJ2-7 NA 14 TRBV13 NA TGTGCCAGCAGCTTGCGACAGGGACTCTACGAGCAGTACTTC CASSLRQGLYEQYF
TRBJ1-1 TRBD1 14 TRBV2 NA TGTGCCAGCAGTTGGGACAGGGGTAAAGTTGAAGCTTTCTTT CASSWDRGKVEAFF
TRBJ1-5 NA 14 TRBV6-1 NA TGTGCCAGCAGTCCCACGTCAAGTCTACAGCCCCAGCATTTT CASSPTSSLQPQHF
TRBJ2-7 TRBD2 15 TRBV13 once TGTGCCAGCAGCTTAGGGCGGGGAGGGCCCCTCGAGCAGTACTTC CASSLGRGGPLEQYF
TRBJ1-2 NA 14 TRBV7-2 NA TGTGCCAGCAGCTTATCTTCGAGGGGGGATGGCTACACCTTC CASSLSSRGDGYTF
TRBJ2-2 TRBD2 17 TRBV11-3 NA TGTGCCAGCAGCCGGACTAGCGGGAGGGTGAACACCGGGGAGCTGTTTTTT CASSRTSGRVNTGELFF
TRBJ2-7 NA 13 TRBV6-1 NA TGTGCCAGCAGCTTGGGGTGGGTTTACGAGCAGTACTTC CASSLGWVYEQYF
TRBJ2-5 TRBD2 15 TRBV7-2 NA TGTGCCAGCAGCTTGGGGCGCGGGGGGCAAGAGACCCAGTACTTC CASSLGRGGQETQYF
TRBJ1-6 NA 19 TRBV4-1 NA TGCGCCAGCAGCCATACCGGGGACGGTACTTCAATGAGGAATTCACCCCTCCACTTT CASSHTGDGTSMRNSPLHF
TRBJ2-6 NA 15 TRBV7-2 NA TGTGCCAGCAGCTTTGGCTCCTCTGGGGCCAACGTCCTGACTTTC CASSFGSSGANVLTF
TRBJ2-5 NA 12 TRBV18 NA TGTGCCAGCTCACGCCGGGAAGAGACCCAGTACTTC CASSRREETQYF
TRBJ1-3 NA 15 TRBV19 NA TGTGCCAGTAGTATACCAACGGGCTCTGGAAACACCATATATTTT CASSIPTGSGNTIYF
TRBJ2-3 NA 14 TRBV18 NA TGTGCCAGCTCACCACAGAGGGGGACAAATACGCAGTATTTT CASSPQRGTNTQYF
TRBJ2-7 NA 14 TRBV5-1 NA TGCGCCAGCAGCCCCCTTGGGCGCAGCTCCGAGCAGTACTTC CASSPLGRSSEQYF
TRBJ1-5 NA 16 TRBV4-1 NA TGCGCCAGCAGCCAAGAGGAGCGCTATAGCAATCAGCCCCAGCATTTT CASSQEERYSNQPQHF
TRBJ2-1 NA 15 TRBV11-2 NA TGTGCCAGCAGCCTAGACAAGAGCTCCTACAATGAGCAGTTCTTC CASSLDKSSYNEQFF
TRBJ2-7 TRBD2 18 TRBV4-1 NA TGCGCCAGCAGCCAAGCCCCCCTAGGTAGCGGGTTTTTCTACGAGCAGTACTTC CASSQAPLGSGFFYEQYF
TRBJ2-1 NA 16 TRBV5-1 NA TGCGCCAGCAGCTTGCGTCCTAGTGGAAGAAGCAATGAGCAGTTCTTC CASSLRPSGRSNEQFF
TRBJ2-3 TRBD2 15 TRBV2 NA TGTGCCAGCCGGAGGACTAGCGGGAATACAGATACGCAGTATTTT CASRRTSGNTDTQYF
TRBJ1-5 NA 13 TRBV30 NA TGTGCCTGGGGGCAGGGGCGTAATCAGCCCCAGCATTTT CAWGQGRNQPQHF
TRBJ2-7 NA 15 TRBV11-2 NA TGTGCCAGCAGCTTAATAACAGGGATCCCCTACGAGCAGTACTTC CASSLITGIPYEQYF
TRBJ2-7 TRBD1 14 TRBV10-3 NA TGTGCCATCCAGCAGGGACAGGGCTCCTACGAGCAGTACTTC CAIQQGQGSYEQYF
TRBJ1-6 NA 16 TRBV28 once TGTGCCAGCAGCCTGGGAGCAGCCCTTAGGGTAGCGGCCCTCCACTTT CASSLGAALRVAALHF
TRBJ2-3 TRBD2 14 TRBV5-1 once TGCGCCAGCAGCCCGCTAGCGGGAGTGGATACGCAGTATTTT CASSPLAGVDTQYF
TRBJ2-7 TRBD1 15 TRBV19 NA TGTGCCAGTAGTGCGGGACAGGCGATCTTCTACGAGCAGTACTTC CASSAGQAIFYEQYF
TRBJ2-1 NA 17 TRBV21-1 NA TGTGCCAGCAGCGAGAGGGGGGGCAGGGGCTCCTACAATGAGCAGTTCTTC CASSERGGRGSYNEQFF
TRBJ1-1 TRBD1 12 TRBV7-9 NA TGTGCCAGCAGCGGGACAGGGGGCCCCGCTTTCTTT CASSGTGGPAFF
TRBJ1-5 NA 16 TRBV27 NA TGTGCCAGCAGTTTATCTGGTCCGGGGGGCAATCAGCCCCAGCATTTT CASSLSGPGGNQPQHF